These T cell receptor beta chains were read from a single sample in a study of OX40 agonist ivuxolimab in advanced cancers. Produced via immunoSEQ multiplex PCR; TCRdb's table is partial and in-frame only. The sample lists fewer than 70,000 clones; roughly 90% were seen once. This specimen was CD4+ or CD8+ T cells sorted from blood, taken in a trial of the OX40 agonist ivuxolimab. Receptors originate from an adult with an advanced solid tumor such as melanoma, head and neck, liver or kidney cancer. The CDR3 runs from the conserved cysteine through the conserved F or W. The order of the fields is V gene, CDR3 length, clone size, J gene, D gene, CDR3 protein, CDR3 DNA. The D gene is left open where the match is weak. Size tells how often a clone was seen (once, few, many) or the class of an expanded clone, and some rows leave it out.

V: TRBV6-5; length: 15; size: once; J: TRBJ1-2; D: NA; CDR3: CASSIREGYDYGYTF; DNA: TGTGCCAGCAGTATTAGGGAGGGTTATGACTATGGCTACACCTTC
V: TRBV9; length: 15; size: NA; J: TRBJ2-5; D: NA; CDR3: CASSPRAGTQETQYF; DNA: TGTGCCAGCAGCCCCAGAGCCGGGACTCAGGAGACCCAGTACTTC
V: TRBV29-1; length: 16; size: NA; J: TRBJ1-3; D: NA; CDR3: CSVPTGQPTSGNTIYF; DNA: TGCAGCGTTCCTACTGGACAGCCTACCTCTGGAAACACCATATATTTT
V: TRBV19; length: 16; size: NA; J: TRBJ2-7; D: NA; CDR3: CASSDGPRKGRYEQYF; DNA: TGTGCCAGTAGCGACGGGCCGCGAAAAGGGCGCTACGAGCAGTACTTC
V: TRBV18; length: 12; size: NA; J: TRBJ2-3; D: NA; CDR3: CASSHLRDTQYF; DNA: TGTGCCAGCTCCCACCTGAGAGATACGCAGTATTTT
V: TRBV6-5; length: 15; size: NA; J: TRBJ2-2; D: TRBD2; CDR3: CASSLAGGPAGELFF; DNA: TGTGCCAGCAGTCTAGCGGGAGGGCCTGCCGGGGAGCTGTTTTTT
V: TRBV6-1; length: 13; size: NA; J: TRBJ2-1; D: TRBD1; CDR3: CASSTDRVAEQFF; DNA: TGTGCCAGCAGTACAGACAGGGTCGCTGAGCAGTTCTTC
V: TRBV11-2; length: 13; size: NA; J: TRBJ2-5; D: NA; CDR3: CASTDGRRETQYF; DNA: TGTGCCAGCACTGACGGGAGAAGGGAGACCCAGTACTTC
V: TRBV5-5; length: 15; size: NA; J: TRBJ2-7; D: TRBD1; CDR3: CASSQGSTGAYEQYF; DNA: TGCGCCAGCAGCCAAGGATCTACAGGGGCCTACGAGCAGTACTTC
V: TRBV6-4; length: 15; size: once; J: TRBJ2-7; D: TRBD2; CDR3: CAPGPVLAGLYEQYF; DNA: TGTGCCCCCGGGCCGGTTCTAGCGGGGCTCTACGAGCAGTACTTC
V: TRBV7-9; length: 11; size: NA; J: TRBJ2-3; D: NA; CDR3: CASRVTDTQYF; DNA: TGTGCCAGCAGAGTCACAGATACGCAGTATTTT
V: TRBV11-3; length: 15; size: NA; J: TRBJ2-2; D: NA; CDR3: CASSLGQPGTGELFF; DNA: TGTGCCAGCAGCTTAGGCCAGCCTGGCACCGGGGAGCTGTTTTTT
V: TRBV7-3; length: 12; size: once; J: TRBJ2-2; D: NA; CDR3: CASSLWPGELFF; DNA: TGTGCCAGCAGTTTATGGCCCGGGGAGCTGTTTTTT
V: TRBV9; length: 13; size: NA; J: TRBJ1-1; D: NA; CDR3: CASSSLRDTEAFF; DNA: TGTGCCAGCAGCTCCCTCCGGGACACTGAAGCTTTCTTT
V: TRBV5-5; length: 14; size: NA; J: TRBJ2-7; D: NA; CDR3: CASSLQTGRYEQYF; DNA: TGTGCCAGCAGCCTTCAGACGGGACGCTACGAGCAGTACTTC
V: TRBV7-8; length: 19; size: once; J: TRBJ2-7; D: NA; CDR3: CASSLGWDWRERGPYEQYF; DNA: TGTGCCAGCAGCTTAGGGTGGGACTGGCGGGAGAGGGGGCCCTACGAGCAGTACTTC
V: TRBV11-1; length: 14; size: NA; J: TRBJ2-3; D: TRBD2; CDR3: CASSFREGKDTQYF; DNA: TGTGCCAGCAGCTTCCGGGAGGGCAAAGATACGCAGTATTTT
V: TRBV6-6; length: 13; size: NA; J: TRBJ2-7; D: NA; CDR3: CASSTGVHYEQYF; DNA: TGTGCCAGCAGTACCGGGGTACACTACGAGCAGTACTTC
V: TRBV28; length: 12; size: NA; J: TRBJ2-7; D: NA; CDR3: CASSPTVREQYF; DNA: TGTGCCAGCAGCCCCACGGTACGCGAGCAGTACTTC
V: TRBV21-1; length: 13; size: few; J: TRBJ1-5; D: NA; CDR3: CASSPGGHQPQHF; DNA: TGTGCCAGCAGCCCAGGGGGGCATCAGCCCCAGCATTTT